The 29 T cell receptor beta chains below come from one sample, sequenced in a study of shared clonotypes between healthy human individuals (dated by TCRdb to the early 2020s). Library preparation was by the immunoSEQ multiplex PCR assay. Entries here come from immuneACCESS through TCRdb and include only in-frame sequences with V and J called. Some clones fail to appear in such tables; in the studies checked, an unresolved V gene covers under half of the shortfall, and the cause of the remainder is unknown. The sample table contains about 1.5 million clones; only one count was recorded for about 98% of them. The ten largest account for roughly 0.45% of the sample. What was sequenced was naive CD4+ T cells sorted from blood. The sample's cell subset or site label is to be understood as: CD45RA+ positively selected. These receptors were collected from a man aged 25-45 years in good health.

The rearrangement joins TRBV4-3 to TRBJ1-2; 7 bases match TRBD1. There are 12 residues in the CDR3. Trimming removed 4 bases from V and 8 bases from J; junction bases left unmatched: 4. Germline assignment: CDR1 LGHNA and CDR2 YSLEER. The CDR3 DNA sequence: TGCGCCAGCAGCCTCAACAGGGGCGGCTACACCTTC. It is translated as CASSLNRGGYTF.

V is TRBV28 and J is TRBJ2-6; perhaps TRBD2 as D (6 bases). Germline V gives CDR1 MDHEN, CDR2 SYDVKM. With 11 bases removed from V and 2 bases from J, the gap between germline ends came to 16 bases. The length of the CDR3 is 15 residues. The CDR3 bases are TGTGCCGCCCGTCTCGGGGGAACTGGGGCCAACGTCCTGACTTTC. Protein product: CAARLGGTGANVLTF.

The chain joins TRBV11-2 to TRBJ1-2; TRBD1 agrees at 12 bases. This CDR3 contains 16 residues. Germline V gene sequence: CDR1 SGHAT, CDR2 FQNNGV. Trimming took 1 base from V and 2 from J; bases not matched to a gene: 2. The CDR3 sequence: CASSLGDRGRNYGYTF. CDR3 DNA sequence: TGTGCCAGCAGCTTAGGGGACAGGGGGCGGAACTATGGCTACACCTTC. Full variable domain (missing parts from reference TRBV11-2 and TRBJ1-2): EAGVAQSPRYKIIEKRQSVAFWCNPISGHATLYWYQQILGQGPKLLIQFQNNGVVDDSQLPKDRFSAERLKGVDSTLKIQPAKLEDSAVYLCASSLGDRGRNYGYTFGSGTRLTVV.

The CDR3 region has the DNA TGTGCCAGCAGCTTGGGCAGGGGGGCAATTCGCTCCTACGAGCAGTACTTC. As protein: CASSLGRGAIRSYEQYF. This chain uses TRBV5-6 with TRBJ2-7; a weak D match, TRBD1 (7 bases). Germline CDR1 and CDR2: SGHDT and YYEEEE. The CDR3 totals 17 residues. V lost 0 bases and J lost 0, with 16 bases in between.

CDR3 protein: CASSLYPTGGETQYF. In DNA, the CDR3 is TGTGCCAGTAGTCTTTACCCCACAGGGGGGGAGACCCAGTACTTC. The V call is TRBV19, the J call TRBJ2-5; 8 bases line up with TRBD1. The CDR3 is 15 residues long. Germline V gene data show CDR1 as LNHDA and CDR2 as SQIVND (reference sequence). J lost 5 bases, V lost 5 bases, and 10 bases had no gene match.

V and J are TRBV7-3 and TRBJ2-3; possibly TRBD1 for D (6 bases). Germline V gene sequence: CDR1 SGHTA, CDR2 FQGTGA. Trimming took off 5 bases at V and 5 bases at J, with 11 bases between the two ends. This CDR3 is built from 13 residues. The chain's CDR3 is CASSQGGRDTQYF. In nucleotides, the CDR3 is TGTGCCAGCAGCCAAGGGGGACGAGATACGCAGTATTTT.

J is TRBJ2-7 and V is TRBV27; D may be TRBD1 or TRBD2 (5 bases each). The CDR3 length is 13 residues. Trimming removed 4 bases at V and 6 bases at J, with 13 bases between. Germline assignment: CDR1 MNHEY and CDR2 SMNVEV (reference sequence). DNA of the CDR3: TGTGCCAGCAGTTCACTGGGGGTTCCCGAGCAGTACTTC. Encoded protein: CASSSLGVPEQYF.

The rearrangement uses TRBV5-1 and TRBJ2-1, with 7 bases aligning to TRBD1. The CDR3 spans 14 residues. Germline V lookup: CDR1 SGHRS, CDR2 YFSETQ. V trimming: 0 bases; J trimming: 12 bases; junction bases outside the gene matches: 9. The CDR3 DNA follows: TGCGCCAGCAGCTTGGCCACGGGGACAGTGGCGCAGTTCTTC. It is translated as CASSLATGTVAQFF. The full variable domain, its missing parts supplied by reference TRBV5-1 and TRBJ2-1, is KAGVTQTPRYLIKTRGQQVTLSCSPISGHRSVSWYQQTPGQGLQFLFEYFSETQRNKGNFPGRFSGRQFSNSRSEMNVSTLELGDSALYLCASSLATGTVAQFFGPGTRLTVL.

The chain uses TRBV27 and TRBJ2-7; TRBD2 aligns across 10 bases. With V trimmed by 3 bases and J by 4 bases, 6 bases remained unmatched. Germline CDR1 reads MNHEY; CDR2 reads SMNVEV (reference sequence). The CDR3 covers 15 residues. CDR3 in amino acids: CASSFLAGESYEQYF. The CDR3 region has the DNA TGTGCCAGCAGTTTCCTAGCGGGAGAGAGTTACGAGCAGTACTTC.

V and J are TRBV18 and TRBJ1-2; perhaps TRBD1 as D (5 bases). CDR1 is KGHSH, CDR2 LQKENI, per germline. The CDR3 consists of 14 residues. With 0 bases removed from V and 5 bases from J, the gap between germline ends came to 10 bases. The DNA for the CDR3 is TGTGCCAGCTCACCACCGACAGTCTTTTATGGCTACACCTTC. Protein product: CASSPPTVFYGYTF.

J is TRBJ1-5 and V is TRBV5-4, with 7 bases aligning to TRBD1. V gave up 0 bases and J gave up 4 bases; unmatched junction bases: 4. CDR1 and CDR2 (germline): SGHNT, YYREEE (reference sequence). The CDR3 length is 15 residues. In DNA, the CDR3 is TGTGCCAGCAGCTTGGGGGGGACAGCTAATCAGCCCCAGCATTTT. Amino acid sequence: CASSLGGTANQPQHF.

Comments on this clone: Other nucleotide sequences from this sample produce the same CDR3. The CDR3: CASSFVNYGYTF. In DNA, the CDR3 is TGTGCCAGCAGTTTTGTGAACTATGGCTACACCTTC. The chain couples TRBV28 to TRBJ1-2, with no clear D. The CDR3 length is 12 residues. Germline-derived CDR1 and CDR2 are MDHEN and SYDVKM. V dropped 3 bases and J dropped 2 bases, with 4 bases sitting between them.

V usage is TRBV9 and J usage is TRBJ1-4; maybe TRBD1 (5 bases). V shed 4 bases and J shed 4 bases, with 11 bases lying between them. The germline V gene encodes CDR1 SGDLS and CDR2 YYNGEE. This CDR3 has 14 amino acids. The CDR3 bases are TGTGCCAGCAGCCTGGGGGATTTTAATGAAAAACTGTTTTTT. Translation gives CASSLGDFNEKLFF.

The rearrangement uses TRBV21-1 and TRBJ2-7; the listed D gene, TRBD1, was not tested against the DNA. TRBV21-1 is a pseudogene. This CDR3 spans 16 amino acids. The CDR3 loop is CASRTISDSSSYEQYF. The CDR3 DNA sequence: TGTGCCAGCAGGACCATCTCCGACAGTAGCTCCTACGAGCAGTACTTC.

CDR3: CASSLAASGGPNGELFF. CDR3 in DNA: TGCGCCAGCAGCTTGGCGGCTAGCGGGGGACCTAATGGGGAGCTGTTTTTT. The rearrangement joins TRBV5-1 to TRBJ2-2, with 10 bases matching TRBD2. J gave up 8 bases and V 0 bases, and 10 bases lay outside the gene matches. Per germline, CDR1 SGHRS and CDR2 YFSETQ. This CDR3 is built from 17 residues.

A remark on this clone: The sample holds other DNA sequences that translate to the same CDR3. The chain combines TRBV5-4 with TRBJ2-7; 8 nucleotides line up with TRBD1. The CDR3 is 14 amino acids. Germline CDR1 reads SGHNT; CDR2 reads YYREEE (reference sequence). Trimming removed 3 bases from V and 4 bases from J; junction bases left unmatched: 6. CDR3 DNA sequence: TGTGCCAGCAGCTCCGGACAGGGTCGGTACGAGCAGTACTTC. Translation: CASSSGQGRYEQYF.

This clone showed up just once. The rearrangement links TRBV4-1 to TRBJ2-1; 10 positions match TRBD2. Germline V gives CDR1 MGHRA, CDR2 YSYEKL. V lost 5 bases to trimming and J lost 8 bases; unmatched junction nucleotides: 15. The CDR3 is 17 residues long. Here the CDR3 reads CASSTFVLAGVRDEQFF. Here the CDR3 DNA reads TGCGCCAGCAGCACCTTTGTCCTAGCGGGAGTTCGAGATGAGCAGTTCTTC.

Regarding this clone: The junction does not match germline at one end; this may be a read error. The rearrangement links TRBV11-1 to TRBJ1-2, with 9 bases that match TRBD1. In germline, CDR1 is SGHAT, CDR2 FQDESV (reference sequence). The CDR3 is 17 amino acids. DNA for the CDR3: TGTGCCAGCAACTTAGTCCGGGACAGGGAAGGAAACTATGGCTACACCTTC. This gives the protein CASNLVRDREGNYGYTF.

CDR3 DNA: TGTGCCAGCAGTGAAGGAAGGGGGCCAGATACGCAGTATTTT. Protein sequence: CASSEGRGPDTQYF. This sequence joins TRBV6-4 and TRBJ2-3, with 7 bases matching TRBD1. V dropped 3 bases and J dropped 4; count of bases not matched to a gene: 4. The germline V gene encodes CDR1 MRHNA and CDR2 SNTAGT. The CDR3 consists of 14 residues.

The V call is TRBV6-1, the J call TRBJ1-5, with TRBD1 as a possible D gene (6 bases). The CDR3 extends over 15 amino acids. The germline gives CDR1 MNHNS, CDR2 SASEGT. Trimming removed 0 bases at V and 5 bases at J, with 11 bases between. Written as DNA, the CDR3 is TGTGCCAGCAGTGAAGCAGGGGGTGGGCATCAGCCCCAGCATTTT. Protein: CASSEAGGGHQPQHF.

The sample holds one count of this clone. This chain uses TRBV6-5 with TRBJ2-1; the match to TRBD1 covers 7 bases. The CDR3 spans 15 residues. CDR1 is MNHEY and CDR2 is SVGAGI in the germline V gene. Germline trimming cut 6 bases from V and 4 bases from J; bases unmatched to any gene: 9. CDR3 sequence reads: CASSTGQAKYNEQFF. The CDR3 DNA follows: TGTGCCAGCAGCACCGGACAGGCGAAATACAATGAGCAGTTCTTC.

This chain uses TRBV20-1 with TRBJ2-7; D uncertain. Germline V gene sequence: CDR1 DFQATT, CDR2 SNEGSKA (reference sequence). The V gene lost 5 bases and the J gene lost 6 bases, with 11 bases spanning the gap. This CDR3 is 11 amino acids long. CDR3 DNA: TGCAGTGCTCTCAGGACGGTCGAGCAGTACTTC. Residues: CSALRTVEQYF.

The rearrangement links TRBV9 to TRBJ2-2; D gene ambiguous. Germline values: CDR1 SGDLS, CDR2 YYNGEE. CDR3 size: 14 residues. The V gene lost 4 bases and the J gene lost 6 bases, with 13 bases spanning the gap. The CDR3 here is CASSFRMGPGELFF. In DNA form, the CDR3 reads TGTGCCAGCAGCTTCCGAATGGGTCCCGGGGAGCTGTTTTTT.

J is TRBJ2-7 and V is TRBV10-3; perhaps TRBD1 as D (5 bases). The CDR3 length is 13 residues. V shed 7 bases and J shed 1 base, with 11 bases lying between them. The germline V gene has CDR1 ENHRY and CDR2 SYGVKD. Here the CDR3 reads CAIKFDSSYEQYF. In DNA form, the CDR3 reads TGTGCCATCAAATTCGACAGTTCCTACGAGCAGTACTTC.

The chain uses TRBV30 and TRBJ1-5; tentative D call: TRBD1 (6 bases). CDR3 size: 14 residues. V shed 3 bases and J shed 5 bases, with 14 bases lying between them. Per germline, CDR1 GTSNPN and CDR2 SVGIG (reference sequence). The CDR3 DNA reads as TGTGCCTGGAGGTTAACAGGGTTCGATCAGCCCCAGCATTTT. Protein: CAWRLTGFDQPQHF.

This chain connects TRBV6-1 to TRBJ1-2, with 10 bases lining up with TRBD1. The CDR3 covers 13 residues. The junction had 4 bases not matched to a gene; V was cut back by 4 bases and J by 8 bases. Germline CDR1 and CDR2: MNHNS and SASEGT. The CDR3, as DNA: TGTGCCAGCAGTGGATCGACAGGGGGCGGCTACACCTTC. It yields the protein CASSGSTGGGYTF.

The V and J genes are TRBV2 and TRBJ1-5; no firm D call. V was shortened by 1 base and J by 6 bases, with 10 bases between the two germline ends. Germline V gene lookup returns CDR1 SNHLY and CDR2 FYNNEI. The CDR3 is 14 residues long. The CDR3 DNA sequence: TGTGCCAGCAGTGAAGGGGGAACGGGTCAGCCCCAGCATTTT. Its translation: CASSEGGTGQPQHF.

The chain carries TRBV5-1 and TRBJ2-1; 8 bases agree with TRBD1. Germline V CDR1 and CDR2: SGHRS, YFSETQ. This CDR3 is 15 amino acids long. The V and J ends lost 7 bases and 2 bases, in that order; junction bases with no gene match: 8. The CDR3 loop reads CASRQGWSTYNEQFF. The CDR3 coding sequence is TGCGCCAGCCGACAGGGGTGGAGTACCTACAATGAGCAGTTCTTC.

The CDR3 bases are TGTGCCAGCAGCTTAGGTGGGGGACTTCAAGAGACCCAGTACTTC. Protein: CASSLGGGLQETQYF. This chain uses TRBV13 with TRBJ2-5, with TRBD2 as a possible D gene (6 bases). The CDR3 contains 15 residues. CDR1 and CDR2 from the germline V gene are PRHDT and FYEKMQ (reference sequence). The V gene lost 0 bases and the J gene lost 2 bases, with 10 bases spanning the gap.